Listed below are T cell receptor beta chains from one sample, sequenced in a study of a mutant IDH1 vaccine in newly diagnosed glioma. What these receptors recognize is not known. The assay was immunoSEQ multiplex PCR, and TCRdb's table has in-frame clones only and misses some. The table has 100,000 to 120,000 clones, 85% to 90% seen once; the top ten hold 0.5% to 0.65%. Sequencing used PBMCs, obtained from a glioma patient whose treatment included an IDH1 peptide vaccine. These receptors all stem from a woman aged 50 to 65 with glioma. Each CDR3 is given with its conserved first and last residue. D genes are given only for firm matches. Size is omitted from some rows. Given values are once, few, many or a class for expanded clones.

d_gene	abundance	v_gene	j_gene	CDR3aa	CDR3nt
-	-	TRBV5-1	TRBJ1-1	CASSTQPRDTEAFF	TGCGCCAGCAGCACCCAACCCCGGGACACTGAAGCTTTCTTT
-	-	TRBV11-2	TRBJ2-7	CASSLVGSSYEQYF	TGTGCCAGCAGCTTAGTCGGGAGTAGTTACGAGCAGTACTTC
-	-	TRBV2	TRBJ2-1	CASNQAEQFF	TGTGCCAGCAACCAAGCCGAGCAGTTCTTC
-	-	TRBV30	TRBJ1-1	CATPDREGVGTEAFF	TGTGCCACCCCAGACCGGGAAGGAGTCGGCACTGAAGCTTTCTTT
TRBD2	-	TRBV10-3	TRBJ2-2	CAISEGTSGRVITGELFF	TGTGCCATCAGTGAGGGGACTAGCGGGAGAGTAATCACCGGGGAGCTGTTTTTT
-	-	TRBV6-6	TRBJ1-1	CATSGEGTEAFF	TGTGCCACGTCAGGGGAGGGCACTGAAGCTTTCTTT
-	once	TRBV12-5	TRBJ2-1	CASGLVRWQPTYNEQFF	TGTGCTAGTGGTTTGGTACGGTGGCAGCCCACATACAATGAGCAGTTCTTC
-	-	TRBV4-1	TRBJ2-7	CASSPRDSYEQYF	TGCGCCAGCAGCCCGAGGGACTCCTACGAGCAGTACTTC
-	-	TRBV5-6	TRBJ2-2	CASSSQGGNGELFF	TGTGCCAGCAGCTCCCAAGGGGGGAACGGGGAGCTGTTTTTT
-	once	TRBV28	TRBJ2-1	CASSLGGSSYNEQFF	TGTGCCAGCAGTTTAGGAGGGAGCTCCTACAATGAGCAGTTCTTC
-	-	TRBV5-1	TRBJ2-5	CASSPPDYQETQYF	TGCGCCAGCAGCCCCCCCGACTATCAAGAGACCCAGTACTTC
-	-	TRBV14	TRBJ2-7	CASRGLSSYEQYF	TGTGCCAGCAGGGGACTCAGCTCCTACGAGCAGTACTTC
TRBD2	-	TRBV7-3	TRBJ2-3	CASSLTGDYTDTQYF	TGTGCCAGCAGCTTAACGGGGGACTACACAGATACGCAGTATTTT
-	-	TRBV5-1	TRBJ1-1	CASSPGPNTEAFF	TGCGCCAGCAGCCCTGGCCCGAACACTGAAGCTTTCTTT
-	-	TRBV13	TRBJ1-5	CASSRRGPSQSQHF	TGTGCCAGCAGCCGCAGGGGCCCGAGTCAGTCCCAGCATTTT
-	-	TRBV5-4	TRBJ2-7	CASSLDRRYEQYF	TGTGCCAGCAGCTTGGACAGGCGCTACGAGCAGTACTTC
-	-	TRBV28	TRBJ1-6	CASRPPGPRGSPLHF	TGTGCCAGCAGACCCCCCGGGCCCCGCGGATCACCCCTCCACTTT
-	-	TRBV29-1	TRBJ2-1	CSVEEQKGNEQFF	TGCAGCGTTGAAGAGCAGAAGGGAAATGAGCAGTTCTTC
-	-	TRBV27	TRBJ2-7	CASSLNRYSHEQYF	TGTGCCAGCAGTTTAAACAGGTATAGCCACGAGCAGTACTTC
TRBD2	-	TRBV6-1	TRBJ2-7	CASRKTSQSTYEQYF	TGTGCCAGCAGGAAGACTAGCCAATCTACCTACGAGCAGTACTTC
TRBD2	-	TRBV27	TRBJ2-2	CASNLRGRENTGELFF	TGTGCCAGCAACCTGCGCGGGAGGGAGAACACCGGGGAGCTGTTTTTT
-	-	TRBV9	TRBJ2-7	CASSVAPGSSYEQYF	TGTGCCAGCAGCGTAGCCCCAGGTTCCTCCTACGAGCAGTACTTC
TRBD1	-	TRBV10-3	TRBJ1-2	CAINKQGVSYGYTF	TGTGCCATCAACAAGCAGGGGGTCTCATATGGCTACACCTTC
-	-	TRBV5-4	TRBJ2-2	CASSFSGELFF	TGTGCCAGCAGCTTCTCCGGGGAGCTGTTTTTT
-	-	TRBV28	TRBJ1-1	CASSLTLRAGSITEAFF	TGTGCCAGCAGTTTAACCCTACGGGCAGGGTCGATCACTGAAGCTTTCTTT
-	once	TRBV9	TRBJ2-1	CASSVGPGVSSYNEQFF	TGTGCCAGCAGCGTAGGGCCCGGGGTTAGCTCCTACAATGAGCAGTTCTTC
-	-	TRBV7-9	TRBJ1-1	CASSFQGPGTEAFF	TGTGCCAGCAGCTTTCAAGGGCCAGGCACTGAAGCTTTCTTT
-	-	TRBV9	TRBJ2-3	CASSVNTNADTQYF	TGTGCCAGCAGCGTAAACACTAATGCAGATACGCAGTATTTT
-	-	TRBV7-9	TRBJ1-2	CASSLGGRTIRGHYGYTF	TGTGCCAGCAGCTTAGGAGGCAGGACGATAAGAGGGCACTATGGCTACACCTTC
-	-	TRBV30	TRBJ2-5	CAWSVRQETQYF	TGTGCCTGGAGTGTACGGCAAGAGACCCAGTACTTC